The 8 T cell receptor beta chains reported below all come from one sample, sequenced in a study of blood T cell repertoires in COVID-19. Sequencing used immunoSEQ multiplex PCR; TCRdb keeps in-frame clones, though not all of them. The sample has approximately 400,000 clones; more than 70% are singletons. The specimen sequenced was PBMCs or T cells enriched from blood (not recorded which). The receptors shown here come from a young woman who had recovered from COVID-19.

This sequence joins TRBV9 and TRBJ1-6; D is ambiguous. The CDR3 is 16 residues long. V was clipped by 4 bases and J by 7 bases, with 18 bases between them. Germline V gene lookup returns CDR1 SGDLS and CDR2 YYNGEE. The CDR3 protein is CASSPQPAGRNSPLHF. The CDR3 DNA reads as TGTGCCAGCAGCCCCCAACCAGCGGGTCGCAATTCACCCCTCCACTTT. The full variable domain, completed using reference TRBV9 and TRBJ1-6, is DSGVTQTPKHLITATGQRVTLRCSPRSGDLSVYWYQQSLDQGLQFLIQYYNGEERAKGNILERFSAQQFPDLHSELNLSSLELGDSALYFCASSPQPAGRNSPLHFGNGTRLTVT.

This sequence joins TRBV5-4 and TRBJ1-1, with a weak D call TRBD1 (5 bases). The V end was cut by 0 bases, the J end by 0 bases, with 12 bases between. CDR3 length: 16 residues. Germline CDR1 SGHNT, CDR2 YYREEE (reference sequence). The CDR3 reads CASSLGRGEMNTEAFF. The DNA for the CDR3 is TGTGCCAGCAGCTTGGGCCGGGGGGAAATGAACACTGAAGCTTTCTTT.

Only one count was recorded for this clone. The DNA of the CDR3 is TGTGCCAGCAGTTACCGAGTAGCCTCCTACGAGCAGTACTTC. It translates to CASSYRVASYEQYF. This chain links TRBV6-5 with TRBJ2-7; D not certain. Germline assignment: CDR1 MNHEY and CDR2 SVGAGI. This CDR3 contains 14 residues. The ends were cut back, 2 bases at V and 0 bases at J, with 8 bases in the middle.

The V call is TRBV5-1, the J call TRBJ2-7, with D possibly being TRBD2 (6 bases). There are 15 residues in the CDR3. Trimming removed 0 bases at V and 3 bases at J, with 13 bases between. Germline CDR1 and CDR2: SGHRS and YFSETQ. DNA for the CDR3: TGCGCCAGCAGCTTGGCCTGGAGGGCGGACTACGAGCAGTACTTC. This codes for CASSLAWRADYEQYF.

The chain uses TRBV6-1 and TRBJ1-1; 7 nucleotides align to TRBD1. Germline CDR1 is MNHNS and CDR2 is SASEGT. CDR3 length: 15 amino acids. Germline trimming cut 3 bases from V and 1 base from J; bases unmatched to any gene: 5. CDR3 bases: TGTGCCAGCAGTGAGAACAGGGGAGGGAACACTGAAGCTTTCTTT. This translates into CASSENRGGNTEAFF.

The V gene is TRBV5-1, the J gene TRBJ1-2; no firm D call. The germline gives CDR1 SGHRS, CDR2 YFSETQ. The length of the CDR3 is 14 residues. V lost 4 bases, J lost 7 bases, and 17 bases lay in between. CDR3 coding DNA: TGCGCCAGCAGCAACCGGACGGAGGGAGGTGGCTACACCTTC. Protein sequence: CASSNRTEGGGYTF.

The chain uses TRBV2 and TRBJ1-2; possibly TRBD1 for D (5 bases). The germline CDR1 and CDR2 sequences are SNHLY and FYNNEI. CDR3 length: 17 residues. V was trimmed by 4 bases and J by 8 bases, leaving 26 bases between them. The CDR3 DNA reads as TGTGCCAGCAGTGGACGTCCGAACCGGGACTTATTTTCGGGCTACACCTTC. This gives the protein CASSGRPNRDLFSGYTF.

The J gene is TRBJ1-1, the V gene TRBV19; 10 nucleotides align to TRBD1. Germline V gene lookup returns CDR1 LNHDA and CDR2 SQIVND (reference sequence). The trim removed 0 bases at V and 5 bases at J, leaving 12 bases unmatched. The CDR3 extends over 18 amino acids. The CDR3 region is CASSIDRDRGESWTEAFF. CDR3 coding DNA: TGTGCCAGTAGTATAGACCGGGACAGGGGCGAATCATGGACTGAAGCTTTCTTT. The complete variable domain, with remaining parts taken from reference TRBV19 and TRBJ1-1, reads DGGITQSPKYLFRKEGQNVTLSCEQNLNHDAMYWYRQDPGQGLRLIYYSQIVNDFQKGDIAEGYSVSREKKESFPLTVTSAQKNPTAFYLCASSIDRDRGESWTEAFFGQGTRLTVV.